The 4 T cell receptor beta chains in this list originate from one sample, sequenced in a study of early T cells in non-severe SARS-CoV-2 infection. TCRdb recomputed calls from the 5' RACE reads with MiXCR, one row per CDR3 protein. This sample has 43,000 or so distinct CDR3 sequences, with around 3.6% found just once. Sequenced: whole blood. The source is an adult who was a healthcare worker with PCR-confirmed SARS-CoV-2 infection or an uninfected control (not recorded which).

This clonotype has ten or more counts. The genes are TRBV7-2 and TRBJ2-3; 8 positions agree with TRBD2. The ends lost 2 bases at V and 1 base at J; junction bases unmatched: 14. The CDR3 has 19 residues. The germline CDR1 and CDR2 sequences are SGHTA and FQGNSA. The CDR3 region is CASSLRSPLAAAGTDTQYF. The CDR3 DNA sequence: TGTGCCAGCAGCTTAAGGTCCCCACTAGCGGCTGCCGGCACAGATACGCAGTATTTT. Complete variable domain (other parts from reference TRBV7-2 and TRBJ2-3): GAGVSQSPSNKVTEKGKDVELRCDPISGHTALYWYRQSLGQGLEFLIYFQGNSAPDKSGLPSDRFSAERTGGSVSTLTIQRTQQEDSAVYLCASSLRSPLAAAGTDTQYFGPGTRLTVL.

This clonotype was counted many times. The V gene is TRBV7-9, the J gene TRBJ2-7, with TRBD2 matching over 7 bases. V lost 2 bases and J lost 7; bases outside the gene matches: 2. This CDR3 comprises 12 residues. CDR1 and CDR2 from the germline V gene are SEHNR and FQNEAQ (reference sequence). CDR3 loop: CASSLRGEEQYF. The CDR3, as DNA: TGTGCCAGCAGCTTACGGGGGGAGGAGCAGTACTTC.

Many counts were recorded for this clonotype. The rearrangement links TRBV20-1 to TRBJ1-6, with D unresolved. The V gene's germline CDR1 is DFQATT and CDR2 SNEGSKA (reference sequence). V gave up 0 bases and J gave up 0 bases, with 6 bases separating them. The CDR3 covers 15 residues. The CDR3 DNA reads as TGCAGTGCTAGAGATCGAAGCTCCTATAATTCACCCCTCCACTTT. Its translation: CSARDRSSYNSPLHF.

This chain connects TRBV20-1 to TRBJ2-3, with TRBD1 matching 9 bases. The CDR3 loop spans 16 amino acids. After removal of 7 bases from V and 1 base from J, the junction contained 12 bases not matched to a gene. CDR1 is DFQATT and CDR2 is SNEGSKA in the germline V gene (reference sequence). The CDR3 DNA reads as TGCAGTGTTTACCCGGGACAGGGTTTGGGCACAGATACGCAGTATTTT. It specifies CSVYPGQGLGTDTQYF.